This T cell receptor (beta chain) was documented in a study of blood T cell repertoires in COVID-19. Study-level background: Sources were T cells, B-cell-depleted T cells, or PBMCs; the material itself was cDNA or gDNA.

Per the original methods: Reference gene primer amplification gave estimated nucleated cell counts. Clones were sequenced by immunoSEQ multiplex PCR, and TCRdb holds only the in-frame ones, with some missing. Clone size and V and J calls were adopted from that table, with D and trimming inferred from the DNA. The table records around 100,000 clones, approximately 92% of them present only once. This clone came up once. Germline V gene sequence: CDR1 MNHNS, CDR2 SASEGT. V was pared by 2 bases and J by 6 bases, with 2 bases between. This CDR3 has 11 residues. The sample consisted of peripheral blood. This sequence joins TRBV6-1 and TRBJ1-5; D is unresolved. This TCR was recovered from a woman of 80 years or more with acute or convalescent COVID-19. CDR3 protein: CASSELQPQHF. The CDR3 nucleotides are TGTGCCAGCAGTGAACTTCAGCCCCAGCATTTT.